The present T cell receptor beta chain was sequenced within a study of OX40 agonist ivuxolimab in advanced cancers. The length of the CDR3 is 13 residues. Germline V gene data show CDR1 as GTSNPN and CDR2 as SVGIG (reference sequence). Deletions cut 0 bases from V and 5 bases from J, with 8 bases between. This table comes from immunoSEQ multiplex PCR, and its TCRdb copy is limited to in-frame clones, with some not included. The profile shows roughly 51,000 clones, approximately 88% of them singletons. Sequenced material: CD4+ or CD8+ T cells sorted from blood, taken in a trial of the OX40 agonist ivuxolimab. The sequence came from an adult with an advanced solid tumor such as melanoma, head and neck, liver or kidney cancer. This chain connects TRBV30 to TRBJ2-1; no definite D call. CDR3 bases: TGTGCCTGGAGTGTATCGGCCAACAATGAGCAGTTCTTC. Encoded protein: CAWSVSANNEQFF.